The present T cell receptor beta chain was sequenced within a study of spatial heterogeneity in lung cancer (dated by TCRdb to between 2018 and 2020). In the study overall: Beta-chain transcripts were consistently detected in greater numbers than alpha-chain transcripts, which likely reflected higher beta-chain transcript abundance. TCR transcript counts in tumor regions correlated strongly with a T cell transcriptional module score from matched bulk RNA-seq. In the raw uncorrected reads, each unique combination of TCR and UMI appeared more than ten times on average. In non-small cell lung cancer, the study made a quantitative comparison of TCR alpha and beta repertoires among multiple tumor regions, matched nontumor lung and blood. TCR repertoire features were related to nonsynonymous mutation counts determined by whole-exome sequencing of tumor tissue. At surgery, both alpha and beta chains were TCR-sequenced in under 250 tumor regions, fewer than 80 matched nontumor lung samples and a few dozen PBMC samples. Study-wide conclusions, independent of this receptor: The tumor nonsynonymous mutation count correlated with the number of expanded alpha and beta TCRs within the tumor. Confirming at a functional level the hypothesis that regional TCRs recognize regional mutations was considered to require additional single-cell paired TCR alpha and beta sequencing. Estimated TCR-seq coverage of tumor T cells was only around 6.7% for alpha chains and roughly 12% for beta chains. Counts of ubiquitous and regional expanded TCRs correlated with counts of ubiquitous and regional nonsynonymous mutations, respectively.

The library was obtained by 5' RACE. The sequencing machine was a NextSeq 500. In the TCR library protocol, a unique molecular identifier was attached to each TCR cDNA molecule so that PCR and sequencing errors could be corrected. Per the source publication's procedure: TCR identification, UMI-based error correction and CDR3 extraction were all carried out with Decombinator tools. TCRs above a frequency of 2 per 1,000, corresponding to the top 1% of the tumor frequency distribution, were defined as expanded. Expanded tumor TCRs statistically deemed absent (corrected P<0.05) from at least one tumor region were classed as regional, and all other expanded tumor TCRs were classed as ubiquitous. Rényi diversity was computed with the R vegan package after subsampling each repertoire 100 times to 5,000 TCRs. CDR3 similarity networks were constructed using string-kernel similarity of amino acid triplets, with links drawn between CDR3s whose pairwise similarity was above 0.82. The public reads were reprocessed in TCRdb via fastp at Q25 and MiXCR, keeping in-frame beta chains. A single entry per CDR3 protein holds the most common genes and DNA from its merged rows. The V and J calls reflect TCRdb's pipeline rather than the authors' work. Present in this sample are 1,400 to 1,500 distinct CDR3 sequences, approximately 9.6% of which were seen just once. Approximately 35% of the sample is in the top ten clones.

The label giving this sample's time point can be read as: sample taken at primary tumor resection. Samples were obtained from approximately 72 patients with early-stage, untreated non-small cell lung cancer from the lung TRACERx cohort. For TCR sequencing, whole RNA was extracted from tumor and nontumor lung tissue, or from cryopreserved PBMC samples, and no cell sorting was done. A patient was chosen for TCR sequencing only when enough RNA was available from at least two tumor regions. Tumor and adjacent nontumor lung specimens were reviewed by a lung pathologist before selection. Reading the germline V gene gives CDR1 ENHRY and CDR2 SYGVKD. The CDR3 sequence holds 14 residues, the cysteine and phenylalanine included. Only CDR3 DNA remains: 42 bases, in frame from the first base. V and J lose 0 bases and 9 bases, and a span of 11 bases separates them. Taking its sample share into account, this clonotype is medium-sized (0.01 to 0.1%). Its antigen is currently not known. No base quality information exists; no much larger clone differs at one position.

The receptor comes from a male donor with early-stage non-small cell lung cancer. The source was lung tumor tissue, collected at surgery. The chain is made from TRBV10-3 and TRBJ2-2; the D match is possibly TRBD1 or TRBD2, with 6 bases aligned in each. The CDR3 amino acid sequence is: CAISESEGVRELFF. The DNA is TGTGCCATCAGTGAGTCGGAGGGGGTTCGGGAGCTGTTTTTT.